The 9 T cell receptor beta chains below come from one sample, sequenced in a study of breast tumors, draining lymph nodes, adjacent tissues. Samples came from axillary lymph nodes draining the breast cancer. In TCRdb, the multiplex PCR reads were re-called with MiXCR into one record per CDR3 protein. Among 120,000 or so distinct CDR3 sequences listed, 15% to 20% were seen once. Sequenced: axillary lymph node tissue. The receptor set was obtained from a female donor with breast cancer. Some clones in this sample may be carry-over from other donors' samples.

The CDR3 bases are TGTGCCAGCAGCTTGACCTTAGGCACAGATACGCAGTATTTT. This gives the protein CASSLTLGTDTQYF. This chain joins TRBV7-2 and TRBJ2-3; no clear D. In germline, CDR1 is SGHTA, CDR2 FQGNSA. The CDR3 sequence is 14 residues long. V shed 3 bases and J shed 1 base, with 8 bases lying between them.

Ten or more counts support this clonotype. V and J are TRBV3-1 and TRBJ2-1; 7 nucleotides line up with TRBD1. The length of the CDR3 is 15 residues. The V and J ends lost 0 bases and 6 bases, in that order; junction bases with no gene match: 5. Germline CDR1 is LGHDT and CDR2 is YNNKEL (reference sequence). The CDR3 sequence is CASSQDSAGGNEQFF. The CDR3 bases are TGTGCCAGCAGCCAAGATTCGGCAGGGGGCAATGAGCAGTTCTTC.

This clonotype was counted ten times or more. The chain joins TRBV2 to TRBJ2-5; unclear D gene. The V gene's germline CDR1 is SNHLY and CDR2 FYNNEI. Trimming left V 6 bases short and J 0 bases short, with 5 bases between. CDR3 length equals 12 residues. CDR3 residues: CASRPYQETQYF. The CDR3 coding sequence is TGTGCCAGCAGGCCTTACCAAGAGACCCAGTACTTC.

In nucleotides, the CDR3 is TGTGCCAGCAGTTATCAGACAGGGCACGGGGAGCTGTTTTTT. It specifies CASSYQTGHGELFF. V gene TRBV27 combines with J gene TRBJ2-2; the match to TRBD1 covers 7 bases. The CDR3 length is 14 residues. From germline, CDR1 is MNHEY and CDR2 SMNVEV (reference sequence). V lost 4 bases and J lost 7; bases outside the gene matches: 6.

The CDR3 region is CASSLPGGGMGETQYF. The CDR3 DNA sequence: TGTGCCAGCAGTTTACCCGGGGGGGGAATGGGGGAGACCCAGTACTTC. The chain links TRBV27 to TRBJ2-5, with 8 bases aligning to TRBD2. The germline gives CDR1 MNHEY, CDR2 SMNVEV (reference sequence). The length of the CDR3 is 16 residues. Unmatched junction bases numbered 10, after V lost 2 bases and J lost 5 bases.

About this clonotype itself: One junction end disagrees with the germline gene, perhaps due to a read error. This sequence joins TRBV2 and TRBJ2-3; 7 bases match TRBD1. The CDR3 loop spans 15 amino acids. The V gene's germline CDR1 is SNHLY and CDR2 FYNNEI. The CDR3 loop is CASGDGTESTDTQCF. The CDR3 coding sequence is TGTGCCAGCGGGGACGGGACAGAAAGCACAGATACGCAGTGTTTT. Variable domain in full (rest from reference TRBV2 and TRBJ2-3): EPEVTQTPSHQVTQMGQEVILRCVPISNHLYFYWYRQILGQKVEFLVSFYNNEISEKSEIFDDQFSVERPDGSNFTLKIRSTKLEDSAMYFCASGDGTESTDTQCFGPGTRLTVL.

The rearrangement links TRBV30 to TRBJ2-5, with 7 bases aligning to TRBD2. Unmatched junction bases numbered 0, after V lost 1 base and J lost 4 bases. This CDR3 comprises 12 residues. Germline assignment: CDR1 GTSNPN and CDR2 SVGIG (reference sequence). DNA of the CDR3: TGTGCCTGGAGTGCGGGAGGAGAGACCCAGTACTTC. Encoded protein: CAWSAGGETQYF.

This clonotype appeared many times. The rearrangement joins TRBV9 to TRBJ2-5, with 11 nucleotides matching TRBD2. The CDR3 spans 16 residues. The trim removed 3 bases at V and 5 bases at J, leaving 9 bases unmatched. Germline V lookup: CDR1 SGDLS, CDR2 YYNGEE. CDR3 sequence reads: CASSATSGSFYETQYF. As DNA, the CDR3 is TGTGCCAGCAGCGCAACTAGCGGGAGCTTCTATGAGACCCAGTACTTC.

The table lists this clonotype with a few counts. The chain joins TRBV3-1 to TRBJ2-3; 11 positions match TRBD2. V was pared by 5 bases and J by 5 bases, with 9 bases of the junction left unmatched. Germline CDR1 is LGHDT and CDR2 is YNNKEL (reference sequence). The CDR3 loop spans 16 amino acids. CDR3 region: CASSSTSGSFGDTQYF. Written as DNA, the CDR3 is TGTGCCAGCAGCTCAACTAGCGGGAGTTTCGGAGATACGCAGTATTTT.